A selection of T cell receptor beta chains follows, all from one sample in a study of blood T cell repertoires in COVID-19. Clones were sequenced by immunoSEQ multiplex PCR, and TCRdb holds only the in-frame ones, with some missing. The sample carries some 300,000 clones, around four fifths recorded once. Sequenced input: peripheral blood. These receptors were taken from a woman in her forties or fifties with active or convalescent COVID-19. CDR3s include the opening cysteine and the closing phenylalanine or tryptophan. The order of the fields is J gene, V gene, D gene, clone size, CDR3 DNA, CDR3 protein. The D gene is left open where the match is weak. Rows may omit the clone size; those that give it use once, few, many or a size class.

>TRBJ1-6|TRBV14|NA|NA
TGTGCCAGCAGACAGGACAGCATTAATTCACCCCTCCACTTT
CASRQDSINSPLHF
>TRBJ2-2|TRBV25-1|NA|NA
TGTGCCAGCAGGCGAGCCACCGGGGAGCTGTTTTTT
CASRRATGELFF
>TRBJ1-2|TRBV28|NA|once
TGTGCCAGCAGTTTATCGGTGGTGCTCTATGGCTACACCTTC
CASSLSVVLYGYTF
>TRBJ2-1|TRBV2|TRBD2|once
TGTGCCAGCAGACGACTAGCGGACTCCTACAATGAGCAGTTCTTC
CASRRLADSYNEQFF
>TRBJ1-1|TRBV11-2|TRBD1|NA
TGTGCCAGCAGTTACTTGGGACAGGGGAACACTGAAGCTTTCTTT
CASSYLGQGNTEAFF
>TRBJ2-3|TRBV7-2|TRBD1|NA
TGTGCCAGCAATTTCCAGGGGGCAGATACGCAGTATTTT
CASNFQGADTQYF
>TRBJ2-7|TRBV7-9|NA|NA
TGTGCCAGCAGCCCAGACTGGAATACCTACGAGCAGTACTTC
CASSPDWNTYEQYF
>TRBJ2-7|TRBV13|TRBD1|NA
TGTGCCAGCAGCCCGACACAGGGGCCATTCTACGAGCAGTACTTC
CASSPTQGPFYEQYF
>TRBJ2-7|TRBV5-1|TRBD1|few
TGCGCCAGCAGCCTACGGACAGGCCTTGGCGAGCAGTACTTC
CASSLRTGLGEQYF
>TRBJ2-1|TRBV7-3|TRBD1|NA
TGTGCCAGCGGACAGGGGAACAGGAATGAGCAGTTCTTC
CASGQGNRNEQFF
>TRBJ1-2|TRBV11-2|TRBD1|NA
TGTGCCAGCAGCTCACCTGACAGGGCAATCTCCGGCTACACCTTC
CASSSPDRAISGYTF
>TRBJ2-1|TRBV7-9|TRBD2|NA
TGTGCCAGCAGCTATACTAGCGGGGTAATCAATGAGCAGTTCTTC
CASSYTSGVINEQFF
>TRBJ2-3|TRBV5-1|TRBD2|NA
TGCGCCAGCACCTTGGCGGGAGGCACAGATACGCAGTATTTT
CASTLAGGTDTQYF
>TRBJ2-1|TRBV6-5|TRBD2|NA
TGTGCCAGCAGTTACTCTAGCGGGAGGGGAAGAAATGAGCAGTTCTTC
CASSYSSGRGRNEQFF
>TRBJ2-2|TRBV6-1|NA|NA
TGTGCCAGCAGTGAAGCGCACGGAGAGAACACCGGGGAGCTGTTTTTT
CASSEAHGENTGELFF
>TRBJ2-7|TRBV10-3|TRBD1|NA
TGTGCCATCAGCCCCAGAGGGACAGATTACGAGCAGTACTTC
CAISPRGTDYEQYF
>TRBJ1-5|TRBV5-6|NA|NA
TGTGCCAGCAGCTCCTATGGCACCCGGGAGCTTGGTGCCCAGCATTTT
CASSSYGTRELGAQHF
>TRBJ2-3|TRBV2|TRBD2|NA
TGTGCCAGCAGGGCCCTAGCGGGAGTCCTAGATACGCAGTATTTT
CASRALAGVLDTQYF
>TRBJ1-1|TRBV3-1/TRBV3-2|TRBD1|NA
TGTGCCAGCAGCCATGCAGGGGGAGAAGCTTTCTTT
CASSHAGGEAFF